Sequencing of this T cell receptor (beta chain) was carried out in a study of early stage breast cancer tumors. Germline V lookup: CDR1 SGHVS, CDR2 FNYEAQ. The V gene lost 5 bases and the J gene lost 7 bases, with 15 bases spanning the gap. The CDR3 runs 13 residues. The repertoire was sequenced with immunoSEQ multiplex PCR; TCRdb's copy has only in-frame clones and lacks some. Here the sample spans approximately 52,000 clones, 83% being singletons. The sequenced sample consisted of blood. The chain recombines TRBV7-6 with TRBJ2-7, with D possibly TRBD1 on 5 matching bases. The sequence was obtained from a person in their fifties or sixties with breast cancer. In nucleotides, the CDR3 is TGTGCCAGCAGCGGAAGTGTGGGGCGGGAGCAGTACTTC. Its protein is CASSGSVGREQYF.